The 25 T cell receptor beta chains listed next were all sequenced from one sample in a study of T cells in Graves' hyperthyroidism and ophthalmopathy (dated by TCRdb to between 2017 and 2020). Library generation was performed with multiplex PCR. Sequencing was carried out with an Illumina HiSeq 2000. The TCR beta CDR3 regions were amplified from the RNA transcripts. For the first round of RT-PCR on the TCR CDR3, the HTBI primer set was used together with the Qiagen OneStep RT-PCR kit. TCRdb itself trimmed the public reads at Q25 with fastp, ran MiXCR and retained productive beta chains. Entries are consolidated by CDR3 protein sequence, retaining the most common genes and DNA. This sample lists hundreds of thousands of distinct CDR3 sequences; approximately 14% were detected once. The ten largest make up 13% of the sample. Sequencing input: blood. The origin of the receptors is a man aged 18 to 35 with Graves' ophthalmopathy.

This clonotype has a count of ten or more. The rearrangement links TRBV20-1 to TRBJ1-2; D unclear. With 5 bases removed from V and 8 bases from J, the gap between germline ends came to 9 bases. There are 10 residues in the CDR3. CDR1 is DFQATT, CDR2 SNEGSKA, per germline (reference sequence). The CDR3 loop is CSAGPDGYTF. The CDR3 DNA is TGCAGTGCTGGCCCGGACGGCTACACCTTC.

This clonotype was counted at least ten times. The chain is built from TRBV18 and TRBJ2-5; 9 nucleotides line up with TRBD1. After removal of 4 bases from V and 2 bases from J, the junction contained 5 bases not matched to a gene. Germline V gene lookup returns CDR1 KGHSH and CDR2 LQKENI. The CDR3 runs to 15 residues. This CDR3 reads CASSRPGQGQETQYF. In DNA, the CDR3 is TGTGCCAGCTCACGACCGGGACAGGGACAAGAGACCCAGTACTTC.

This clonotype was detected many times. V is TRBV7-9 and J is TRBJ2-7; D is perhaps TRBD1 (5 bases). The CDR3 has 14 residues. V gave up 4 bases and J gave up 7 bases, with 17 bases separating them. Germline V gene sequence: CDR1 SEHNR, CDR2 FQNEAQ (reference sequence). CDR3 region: CASSSKGPGWEQYF. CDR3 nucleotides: TGTGCCAGCAGCTCCAAGGGCCCAGGGTGGGAGCAGTACTTC.

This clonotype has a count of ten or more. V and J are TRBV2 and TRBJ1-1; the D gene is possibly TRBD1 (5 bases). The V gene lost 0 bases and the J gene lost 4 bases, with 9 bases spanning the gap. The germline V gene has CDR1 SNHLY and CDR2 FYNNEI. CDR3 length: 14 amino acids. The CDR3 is CASSEASGVTEAFF. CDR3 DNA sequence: TGTGCCAGCAGTGAAGCCTCGGGGGTCACTGAAGCTTTCTTT. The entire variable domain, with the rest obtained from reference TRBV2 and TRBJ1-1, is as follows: EPEVTQTPSHQVTQMGQEVILRCVPISNHLYFYWYRQILGQKVEFLVSFYNNEISEKSEIFDDQFSVERPDGSNFTLKIRSTKLEDSAMYFCASSEASGVTEAFFGQGTRLTVV.

The DNA of the CDR3 is TGTGCCAGTAGTATCGCTACGAGCTCCTACAATGAGCAGTTCTTC. Encoded protein: CASSIATSSYNEQFF. V is TRBV19 and J is TRBJ2-1, with unresolved D. The CDR3 loop spans 15 amino acids. CDR1 LNHDA and CDR2 SQIVND come from the germline V gene (reference sequence). The V and J ends lost 3 bases and 0 bases respectively, with 9 bases between them.

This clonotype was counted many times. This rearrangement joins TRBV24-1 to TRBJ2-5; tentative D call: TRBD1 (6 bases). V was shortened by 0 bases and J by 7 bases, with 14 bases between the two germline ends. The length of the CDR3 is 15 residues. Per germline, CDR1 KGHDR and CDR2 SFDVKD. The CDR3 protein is CATSDLHRDGGTQYF. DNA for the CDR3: TGTGCCACCAGTGATTTGCACAGGGATGGGGGGACCCAGTACTTC.

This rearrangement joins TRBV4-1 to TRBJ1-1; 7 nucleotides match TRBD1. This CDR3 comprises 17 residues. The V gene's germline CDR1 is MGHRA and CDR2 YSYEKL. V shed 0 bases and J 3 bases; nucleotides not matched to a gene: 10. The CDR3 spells CASSQEPPTGSDTEAFF. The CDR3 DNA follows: TGCGCCAGCAGCCAAGAACCTCCGACAGGGTCGGACACTGAAGCTTTCTTT.

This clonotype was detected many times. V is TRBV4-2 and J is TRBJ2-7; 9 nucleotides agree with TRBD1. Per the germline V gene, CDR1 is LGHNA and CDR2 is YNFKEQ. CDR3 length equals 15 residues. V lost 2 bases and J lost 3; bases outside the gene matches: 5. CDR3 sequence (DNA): TGTGCCAGCAGCCAAATCCGGGACAGGGTCTACGAGCAGTACTTC. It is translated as CASSQIRDRVYEQYF.

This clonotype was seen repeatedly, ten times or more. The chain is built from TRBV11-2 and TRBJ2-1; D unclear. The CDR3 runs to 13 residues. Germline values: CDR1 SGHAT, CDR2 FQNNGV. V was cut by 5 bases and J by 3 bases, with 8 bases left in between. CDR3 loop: CASSADIYNEQFF. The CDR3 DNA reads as TGTGCCAGCAGCGCCGACATCTACAATGAGCAGTTCTTC.

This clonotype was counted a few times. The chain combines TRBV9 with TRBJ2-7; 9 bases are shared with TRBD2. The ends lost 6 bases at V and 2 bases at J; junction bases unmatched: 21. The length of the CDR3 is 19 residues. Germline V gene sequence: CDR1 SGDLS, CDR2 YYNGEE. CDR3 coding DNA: TGTGCCAGCACCGACCGGGGTAGCGGGAGTGTAGTTCCCCCCTACGAGCAGTACTTC. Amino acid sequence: CASTDRGSGSVVPPYEQYF.

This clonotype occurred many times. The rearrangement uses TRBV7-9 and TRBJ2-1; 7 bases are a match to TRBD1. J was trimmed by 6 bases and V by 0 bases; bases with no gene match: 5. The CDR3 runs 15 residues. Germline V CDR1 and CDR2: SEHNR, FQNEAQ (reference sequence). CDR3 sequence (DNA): TGTGCCAGCAGCTTAGCAAGGGGGCAGGCCAATGAGCAGTTCTTC. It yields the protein CASSLARGQANEQFF.

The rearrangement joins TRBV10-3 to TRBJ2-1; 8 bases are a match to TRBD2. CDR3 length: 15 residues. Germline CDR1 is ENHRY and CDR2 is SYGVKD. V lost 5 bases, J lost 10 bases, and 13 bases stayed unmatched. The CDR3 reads CAISPPGLENGEQFF. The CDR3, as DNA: TGTGCCATCAGTCCCCCGGGACTAGAAAACGGAGAGCAGTTCTTC.

The CDR3 nucleotides read TGTGCTAGTGGTTTGGGACAGGTGAACTATGGCTACACCTTC. As protein: CASGLGQVNYGYTF. The V call is TRBV12-5, the J call TRBJ1-2, with D perhaps TRBD1 (6 bases). V was pared by 1 base and J by 2 bases, with 8 bases between. The CDR3 is 14 amino acids. Germline values: CDR1 LGHNT, CDR2 FRNRAP.

CDR3 sequence: CASSLAKETQYF. The CDR3, as DNA: TGTGCCAGCAGTTTAGCTAAAGAGACCCAGTACTTC. V usage is TRBV12-3 or TRBV12-4 and J usage is TRBJ2-5; no clear D gene. This CDR3 is built from 12 residues. V lost 0 bases and J lost 3, with 2 bases in between.

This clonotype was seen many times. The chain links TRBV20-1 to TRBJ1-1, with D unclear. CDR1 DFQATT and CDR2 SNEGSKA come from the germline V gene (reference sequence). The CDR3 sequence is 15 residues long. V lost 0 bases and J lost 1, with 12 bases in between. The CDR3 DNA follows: TGCAGTGCTAGAGATCCTGGCGGATCGAACACTGAAGCTTTCTTT. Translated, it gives CSARDPGGSNTEAFF.

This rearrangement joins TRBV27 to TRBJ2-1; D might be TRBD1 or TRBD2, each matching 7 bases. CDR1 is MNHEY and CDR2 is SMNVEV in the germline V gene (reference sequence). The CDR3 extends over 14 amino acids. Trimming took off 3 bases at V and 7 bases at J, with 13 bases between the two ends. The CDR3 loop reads CASSFPGGGNEQFF. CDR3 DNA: TGTGCCAGCAGTTTTCCAGGGGGGGGGAATGAGCAGTTCTTC.

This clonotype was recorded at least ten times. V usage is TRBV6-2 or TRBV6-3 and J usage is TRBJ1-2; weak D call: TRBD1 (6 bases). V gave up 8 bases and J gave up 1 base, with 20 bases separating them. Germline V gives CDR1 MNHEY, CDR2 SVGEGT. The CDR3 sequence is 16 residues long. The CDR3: CASARPGQKINYGYTF. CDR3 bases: TGTGCCAGCGCTCGCCCGGGACAAAAGATTAACTATGGCTACACCTTC.

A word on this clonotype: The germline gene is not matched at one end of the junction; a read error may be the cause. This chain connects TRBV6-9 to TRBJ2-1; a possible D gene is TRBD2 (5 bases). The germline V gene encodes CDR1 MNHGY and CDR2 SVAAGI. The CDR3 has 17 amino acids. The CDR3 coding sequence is TGTGCCAGCAGTTACGTAGGTTCGGGATTCTCCTACAATGAGCAGTCCTTC. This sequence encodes CASSYVGSGFSYNEQSF.

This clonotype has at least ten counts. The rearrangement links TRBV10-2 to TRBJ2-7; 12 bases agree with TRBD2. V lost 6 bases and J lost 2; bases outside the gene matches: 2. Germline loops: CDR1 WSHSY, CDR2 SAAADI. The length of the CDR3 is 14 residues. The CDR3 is CASRGLAGTYEQYF. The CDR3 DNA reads TGCGCCAGCAGAGGACTAGCGGGAACCTACGAGCAGTACTTC.

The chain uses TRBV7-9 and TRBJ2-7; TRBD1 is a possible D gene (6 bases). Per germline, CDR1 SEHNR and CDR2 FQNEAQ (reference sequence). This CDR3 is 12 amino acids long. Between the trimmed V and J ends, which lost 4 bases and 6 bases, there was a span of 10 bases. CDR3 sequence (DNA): TGTGCCAGCAGCTCACAGGGCTTCGAGCAGTACTTC. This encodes CASSSQGFEQYF. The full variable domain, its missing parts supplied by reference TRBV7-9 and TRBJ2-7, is DTGVSQNPRHKITKRGQNVTFRCDPISEHNRLYWYRQTLGQGPEFLTYFQNEAQLEKSRLLSDRFSAERPKGSFSTLEIQRTEQGDSAMYLCASSSQGFEQYFGPGTRLTVT.

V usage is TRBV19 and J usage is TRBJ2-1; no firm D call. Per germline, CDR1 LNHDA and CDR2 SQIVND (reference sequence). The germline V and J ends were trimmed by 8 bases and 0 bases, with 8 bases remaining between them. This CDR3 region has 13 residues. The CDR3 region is CASGQTSYNEQFF. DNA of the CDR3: TGTGCCAGTGGTCAGACCTCCTACAATGAGCAGTTCTTC.

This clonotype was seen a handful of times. CDR3 nucleotides: TGTGCCAGCAGTCCTATAGGGGGGATGAACTATGGCTACACCTTC. Protein: CASSPIGGMNYGYTF. The chain recombines TRBV27 with TRBJ1-2, with D maybe TRBD1 (6 bases). CDR1 and CDR2 from the germline V gene are MNHEY and SMNVEV (reference sequence). The CDR3 spans 15 residues. V was trimmed by 5 bases and J by 2 bases, leaving 15 bases between them.

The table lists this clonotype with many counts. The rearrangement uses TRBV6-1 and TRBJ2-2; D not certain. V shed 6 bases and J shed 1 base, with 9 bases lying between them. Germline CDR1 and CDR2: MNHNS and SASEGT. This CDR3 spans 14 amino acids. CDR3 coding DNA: TGTGCCAGCAGGGGTCAGGTGAACACCGGGGAGCTGTTTTTT. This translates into CASRGQVNTGELFF.

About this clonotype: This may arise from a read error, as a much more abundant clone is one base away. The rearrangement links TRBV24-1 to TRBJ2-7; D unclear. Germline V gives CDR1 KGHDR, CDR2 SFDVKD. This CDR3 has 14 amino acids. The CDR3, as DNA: TGTGCCACCAGTGCCACGACACTTACCTACGAGCGGTACTTC. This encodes CATSATTLTYERYF.

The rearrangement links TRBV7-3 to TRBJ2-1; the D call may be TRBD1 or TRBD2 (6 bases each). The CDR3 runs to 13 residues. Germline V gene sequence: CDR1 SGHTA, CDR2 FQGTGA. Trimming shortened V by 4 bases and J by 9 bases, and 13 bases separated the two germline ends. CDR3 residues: CASSSPQGGEQFF. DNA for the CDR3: TGTGCCAGCAGCTCCCCACAGGGAGGTGAGCAGTTCTTC.